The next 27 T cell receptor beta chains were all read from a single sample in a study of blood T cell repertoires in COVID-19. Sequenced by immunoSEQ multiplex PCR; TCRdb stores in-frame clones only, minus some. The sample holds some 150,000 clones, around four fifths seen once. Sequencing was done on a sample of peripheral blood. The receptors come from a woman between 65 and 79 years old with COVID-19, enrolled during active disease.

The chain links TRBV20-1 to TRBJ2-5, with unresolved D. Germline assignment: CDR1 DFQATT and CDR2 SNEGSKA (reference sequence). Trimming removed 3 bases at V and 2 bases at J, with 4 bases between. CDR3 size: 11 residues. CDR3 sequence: CSASVQETQYF. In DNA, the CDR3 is TGCAGTGCTAGCGTACAAGAGACCCAGTACTTC.

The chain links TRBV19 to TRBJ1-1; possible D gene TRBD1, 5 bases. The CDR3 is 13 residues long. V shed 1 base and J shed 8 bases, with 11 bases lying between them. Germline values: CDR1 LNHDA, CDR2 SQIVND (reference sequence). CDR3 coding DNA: TGTGCCAGTAGTATAGTGATGCAGGGAGAAGCTTTCTTT. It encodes CASSIVMQGEAFF.

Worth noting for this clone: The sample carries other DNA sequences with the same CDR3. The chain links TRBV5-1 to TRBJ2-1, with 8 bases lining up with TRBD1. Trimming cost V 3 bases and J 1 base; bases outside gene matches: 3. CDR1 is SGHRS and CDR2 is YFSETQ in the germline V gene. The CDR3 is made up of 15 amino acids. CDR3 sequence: CASSSGQGSYNEQFF. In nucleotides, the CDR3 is TGCGCCAGCAGCTCCGGACAGGGTTCCTACAATGAGCAGTTCTTC.

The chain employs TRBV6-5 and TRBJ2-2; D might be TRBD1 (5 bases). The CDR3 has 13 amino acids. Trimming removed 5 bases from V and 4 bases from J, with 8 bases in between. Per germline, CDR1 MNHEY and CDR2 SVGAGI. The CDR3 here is CASSHRFTGELFF. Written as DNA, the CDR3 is TGTGCCAGCAGTCACAGGTTCACCGGGGAGCTGTTTTTT.

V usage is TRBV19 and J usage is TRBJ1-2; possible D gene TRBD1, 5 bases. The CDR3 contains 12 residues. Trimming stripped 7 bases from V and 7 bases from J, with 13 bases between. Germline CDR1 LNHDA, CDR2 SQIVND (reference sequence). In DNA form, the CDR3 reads TGTGCCAGTAAAGGGGATCTCAGTGGCTACACCTTC. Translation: CASKGDLSGYTF.

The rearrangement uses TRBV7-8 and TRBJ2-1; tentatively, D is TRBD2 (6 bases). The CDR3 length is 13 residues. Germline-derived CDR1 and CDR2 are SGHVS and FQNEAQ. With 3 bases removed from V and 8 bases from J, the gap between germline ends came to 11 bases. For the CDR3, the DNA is TGTGCCAGCAGCTTTATAGCGGCGGATGAGCAGTTCTTC. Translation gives CASSFIAADEQFF.

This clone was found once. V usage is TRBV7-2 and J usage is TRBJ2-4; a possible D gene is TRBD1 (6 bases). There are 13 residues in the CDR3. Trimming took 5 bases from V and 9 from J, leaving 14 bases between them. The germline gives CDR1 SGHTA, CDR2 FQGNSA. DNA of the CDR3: TGTGCCAGCAGCCAGGGGCAGACCGGCATTCAGTACTTC. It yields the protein CASSQGQTGIQYF.

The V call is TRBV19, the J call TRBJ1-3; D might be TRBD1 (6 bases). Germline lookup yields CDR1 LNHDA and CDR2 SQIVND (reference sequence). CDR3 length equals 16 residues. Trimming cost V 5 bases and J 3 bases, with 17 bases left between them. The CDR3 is CASSSFGTILGNTIYF. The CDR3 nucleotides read TGTGCCAGTAGTTCCTTCGGGACAATCCTTGGAAACACCATATATTTT.

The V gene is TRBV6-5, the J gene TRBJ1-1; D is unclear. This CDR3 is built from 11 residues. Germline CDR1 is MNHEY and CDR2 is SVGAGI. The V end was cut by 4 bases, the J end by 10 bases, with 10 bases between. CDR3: CASSWAGRAFF. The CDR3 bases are TGTGCCAGCAGTTGGGCGGGGAGAGCTTTCTTT.

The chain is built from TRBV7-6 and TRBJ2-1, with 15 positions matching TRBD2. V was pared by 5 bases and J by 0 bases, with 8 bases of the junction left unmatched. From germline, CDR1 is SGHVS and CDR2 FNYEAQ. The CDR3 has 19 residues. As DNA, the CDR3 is TGTGCCAGCAGCACAACCGGGACTAGCGGGAGGAGCTCCTACAATGAGCAGTTCTTC. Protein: CASSTTGTSGRSSYNEQFF.

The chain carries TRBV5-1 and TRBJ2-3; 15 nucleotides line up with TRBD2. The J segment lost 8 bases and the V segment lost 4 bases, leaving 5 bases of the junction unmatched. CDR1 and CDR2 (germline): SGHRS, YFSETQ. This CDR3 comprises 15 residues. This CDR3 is CASSPGLAGGGTQYF. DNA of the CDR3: TGCGCCAGCAGCCCGGGACTAGCGGGGGGAGGTACGCAGTATTTT.

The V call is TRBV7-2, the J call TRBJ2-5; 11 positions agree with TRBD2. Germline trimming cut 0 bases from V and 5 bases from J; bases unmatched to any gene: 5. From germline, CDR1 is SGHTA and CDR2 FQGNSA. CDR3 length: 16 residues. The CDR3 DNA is TGTGCCAGCAGCTTAGCGCTAGCGGGAGGTCGGGAGACCCAGTACTTC. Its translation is CASSLALAGGRETQYF.

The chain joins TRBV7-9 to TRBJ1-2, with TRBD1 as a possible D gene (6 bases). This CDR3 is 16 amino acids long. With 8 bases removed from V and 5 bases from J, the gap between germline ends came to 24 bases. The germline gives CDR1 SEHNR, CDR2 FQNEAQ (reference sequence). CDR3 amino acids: CASSSHGVGARYGYTF. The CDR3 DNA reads TGTGCCAGCTCTTCTCATGGTGTGGGGGCGAGGTATGGCTACACCTTC.

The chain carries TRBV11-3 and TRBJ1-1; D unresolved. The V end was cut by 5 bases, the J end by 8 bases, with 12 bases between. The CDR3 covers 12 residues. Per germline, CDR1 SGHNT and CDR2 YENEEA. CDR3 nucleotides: TGTGCCAGCAGCATGTCTTCAGAAGAAGCTTTCTTT. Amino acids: CASSMSSEEAFF.

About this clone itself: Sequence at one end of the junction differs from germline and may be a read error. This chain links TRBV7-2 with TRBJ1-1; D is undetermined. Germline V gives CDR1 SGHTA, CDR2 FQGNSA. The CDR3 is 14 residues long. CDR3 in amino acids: CASSPPLKNAEAFF. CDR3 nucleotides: TGTGCCAGCAGCCCCCCACTAAAGAACGCTGAAGCTTTCTTT. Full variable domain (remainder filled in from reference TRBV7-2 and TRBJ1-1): GAGVSQSPSNKVTEKGKDVELRCDPISGHTALYWYRQSLGQGLEFLIYFQGNSAPDKSGLPSDRFSAERTGGSVSTLTIQRTQQEDSAVYLCASSPPLKNAEAFFGQGTRLTVV.

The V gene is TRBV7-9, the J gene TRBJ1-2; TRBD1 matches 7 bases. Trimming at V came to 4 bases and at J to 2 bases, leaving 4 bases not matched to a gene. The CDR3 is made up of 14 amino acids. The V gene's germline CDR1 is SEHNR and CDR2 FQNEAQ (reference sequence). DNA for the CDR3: TGTGCCAGCAGCTCCCAGACAGGGAACTATGGCTACACCTTC. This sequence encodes CASSSQTGNYGYTF. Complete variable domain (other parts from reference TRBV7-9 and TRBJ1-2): DTGVSQNPRHKITKRGQNVTFRCDPISEHNRLYWYRQTLGQGPEFLTYFQNEAQLEKSRLLSDRFSAERPKGSFSTLEIQRTEQGDSAMYLCASSSQTGNYGYTFGSGTRLTVV.

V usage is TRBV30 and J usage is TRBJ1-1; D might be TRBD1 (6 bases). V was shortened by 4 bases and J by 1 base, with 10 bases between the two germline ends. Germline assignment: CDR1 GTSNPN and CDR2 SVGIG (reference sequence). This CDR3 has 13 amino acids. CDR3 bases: TGTGCCTGGAACAGGGAACGGAACACTGAAGCTTTCTTT. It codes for CAWNRERNTEAFF.

The CDR3 sequence: CASSYDSPLSYNEQFF. CDR3 in DNA: TGTGCCAGCTCATATGACTCTCCCCTCTCCTACAATGAGCAGTTCTTC. The chain links TRBV18 to TRBJ2-1; D gene uncertain. CDR1 is KGHSH and CDR2 is LQKENI in the germline V gene. Trimming stripped 5 bases from V and 0 bases from J, with 14 bases between. The CDR3 contains 16 residues.

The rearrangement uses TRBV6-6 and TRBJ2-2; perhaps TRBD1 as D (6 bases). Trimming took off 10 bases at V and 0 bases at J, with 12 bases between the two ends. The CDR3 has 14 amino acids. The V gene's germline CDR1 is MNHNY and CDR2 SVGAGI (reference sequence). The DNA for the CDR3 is TGTGCCACCACGCAGGGGTCGAACACCGGGGAGCTGTTTTTT. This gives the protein CATTQGSNTGELFF.

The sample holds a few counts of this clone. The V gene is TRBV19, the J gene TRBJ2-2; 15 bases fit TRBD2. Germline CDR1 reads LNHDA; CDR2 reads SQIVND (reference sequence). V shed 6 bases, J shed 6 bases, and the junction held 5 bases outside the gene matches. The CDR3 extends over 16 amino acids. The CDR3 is CASSPGLAGGSGELFF. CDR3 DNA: TGTGCCAGTAGCCCAGGACTAGCGGGGGGGTCCGGGGAGCTGTTTTTT.

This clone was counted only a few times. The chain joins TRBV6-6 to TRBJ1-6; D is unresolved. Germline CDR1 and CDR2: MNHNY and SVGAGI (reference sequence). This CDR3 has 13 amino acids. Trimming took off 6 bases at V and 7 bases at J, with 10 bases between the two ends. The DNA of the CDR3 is TGTGCCAGCAGAGGGAGGGAAAATTCACCCCTCCACTTT. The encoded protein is CASRGRENSPLHF.

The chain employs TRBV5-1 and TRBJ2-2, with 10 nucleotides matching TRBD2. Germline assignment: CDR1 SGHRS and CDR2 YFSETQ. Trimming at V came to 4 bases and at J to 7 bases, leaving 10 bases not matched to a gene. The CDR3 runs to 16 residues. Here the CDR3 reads CASSERAGGRIGELFF. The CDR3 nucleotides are TGCGCCAGCAGCGAACGAGCGGGAGGGCGTATCGGGGAGCTGTTTTTT.

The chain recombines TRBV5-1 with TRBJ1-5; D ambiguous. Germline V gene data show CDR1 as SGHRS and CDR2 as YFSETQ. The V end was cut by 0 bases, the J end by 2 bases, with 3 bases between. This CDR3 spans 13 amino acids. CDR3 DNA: TGCGCCAGCAGCTTGGAGCGCAATCAGCCCCAGCATTTT. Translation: CASSLERNQPQHF.

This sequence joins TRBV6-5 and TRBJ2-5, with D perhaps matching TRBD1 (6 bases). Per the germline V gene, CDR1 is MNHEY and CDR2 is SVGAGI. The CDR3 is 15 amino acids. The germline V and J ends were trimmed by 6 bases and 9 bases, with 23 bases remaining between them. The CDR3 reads CASRSPGTTTRAQYF. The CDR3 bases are TGTGCCAGCAGAAGCCCCGGGACAACCACCCGGGCCCAGTACTTC.

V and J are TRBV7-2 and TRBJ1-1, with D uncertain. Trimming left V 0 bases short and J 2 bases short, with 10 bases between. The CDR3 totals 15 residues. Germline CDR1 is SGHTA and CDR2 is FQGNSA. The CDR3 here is CASSLAARSNTEAFF. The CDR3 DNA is TGTGCCAGCAGCTTAGCGGCCAGGTCCAACACTGAAGCTTTCTTT.

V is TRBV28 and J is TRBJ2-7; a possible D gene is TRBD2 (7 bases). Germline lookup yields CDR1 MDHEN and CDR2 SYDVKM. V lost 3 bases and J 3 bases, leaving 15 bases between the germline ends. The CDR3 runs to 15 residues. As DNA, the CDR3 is TGTGCCAGCAGTTTTCGGGGGGCGCTTATCTACGAGCAGTACTTC. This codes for CASSFRGALIYEQYF. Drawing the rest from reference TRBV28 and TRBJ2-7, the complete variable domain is DVKVTQSSRYLVKRTGEKVFLECVQDMDHENMFWYRQDPGLGLRLIYFSYDVKMKEKGDIPEGYSVSREKKERFSLILESASTNQTSMYLCASSFRGALIYEQYFGPGTRLTVT.

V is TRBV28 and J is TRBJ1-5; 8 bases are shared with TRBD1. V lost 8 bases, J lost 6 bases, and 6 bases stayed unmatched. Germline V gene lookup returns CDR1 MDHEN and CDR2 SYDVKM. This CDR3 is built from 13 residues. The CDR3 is CASADRGGQPQHF. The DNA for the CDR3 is TGTGCCAGCGCTGACAGGGGTGGTCAGCCCCAGCATTTT.